The 27 T cell receptor beta chains below come from one sample, sequenced in a study of T-cell memory formation after mild COVID-19. TCRdb re-analysed the 5' RACE reads in MiXCR, keeping a single row per CDR3 protein. In the table there are approximately 35,000 distinct CDR3 sequences, roughly 20% of which are singletons. Sequenced sample: PBMCs or a T cell subset sorted from them (not recorded which). Receptors were obtained from an adult who had mild COVID-19 (a few samples of this study predate the infection). Cell type and time point are not known.

This clonotype showed up many times. This chain connects TRBV29-1 to TRBJ2-1, with 8 bases identical to TRBD2. CDR3 length: 13 residues. With 6 bases clipped from V and 8 bases from J, the junction kept 9 bases outside the gene matches. Germline lookup yields CDR1 SQVTM and CDR2 ANQGSEA. CDR3 DNA: TGCAGCGTCCTCGGACTAGCTCAGGATGAGCAGTTCTTC. Translation: CSVLGLAQDEQFF.

In its sample, this clonotype was seen a few times. The V call is TRBV7-9, the J call TRBJ2-3; the D is unclear. Germline V lookup: CDR1 SEHNR, CDR2 FQNEAQ (reference sequence). Trimming took off 5 bases at V and 4 bases at J, with 1 base between the two ends. The CDR3 loop spans 10 amino acids. The CDR3 nucleotides are TGTGCCAGCAGCGCAGATACGCAGTATTTT. It codes for CASSADTQYF.

This clonotype has ten or more counts. The gene calls are TRBV4-3 and TRBJ2-3, with a weak D call TRBD2 (6 bases). V gave up 3 bases and J gave up 0 bases, with 19 bases separating them. The CDR3 extends over 18 amino acids. Germline lookup yields CDR1 LGHNA and CDR2 YSLEER. CDR3 sequence: CASSQDLPRGDSTDTQYF. The CDR3, as DNA: TGCGCCAGCAGCCAGGACCTTCCCCGCGGGGACAGCACAGATACGCAGTATTTT.

This clonotype showed up many times. The chain uses TRBV21-1 and TRBJ2-5. TRBV21-1 corresponds to a pseudogene. The CDR3 covers 15 residues. The CDR3, as DNA: TGTGCCAGCAGCAAAAGGCTCTTTTACCAAGAGACCCAGTACTTC. Translating gives CASSKRLFYQETQYF.

This clonotype has a count of ten or more. V and J are TRBV10-3 and TRBJ2-1, with TRBD1 matching over 8 bases. With 4 bases clipped from V and 7 bases from J, the junction kept 12 bases outside the gene matches. Germline lookup yields CDR1 ENHRY and CDR2 SYGVKD. This CDR3 has 16 residues. CDR3 sequence (DNA): TGTGCCATCAGTGGAGGGACAGGTGCTCTCAGTAATGAGCAGTTCTTC. Its protein is CAISGGTGALSNEQFF.

This clonotype was seen at least ten times. V gene TRBV4-3 combines with J gene TRBJ2-7; 8 bases match TRBD2. Germline V gene data show CDR1 as LGHNA and CDR2 as YSLEER. V shed 0 bases, J shed 6 bases, and the junction held 10 bases outside the gene matches. This CDR3 contains 16 residues. The CDR3 DNA reads TGCGCCAGCAGCCAAGATCCGGGCGGGAGGAGTGGCGAGCAGTACTTC. Translation: CASSQDPGGRSGEQYF.

The chain has TRBV12-3 or TRBV12-4 and TRBJ2-3; D ambiguous. This CDR3 contains 12 residues. Trimming cost V 6 bases and J 7 bases, with 11 bases left between them. CDR3 amino acids: CASSKTGYTQYF. The CDR3 DNA is TGTGCCAGCAGCAAGACTGGATATACGCAGTATTTT.

This clonotype showed up many times. V is TRBV19 and J is TRBJ1-1; 11 bases map to TRBD1. J lost 7 bases, V lost 5 bases, and 6 bases had no gene match. Germline V CDR1 and CDR2: LNHDA, SQIVND (reference sequence). The CDR3 is 14 amino acids. The DNA of the CDR3 is TGTGCCAGTAGTCCAGGGGACAGGGGGTATGAAGCTTTCTTT. It codes for CASSPGDRGYEAFF.

The chain couples TRBV12-3 or TRBV12-4 to TRBJ2-2; D tentatively reads TRBD1 or TRBD2 (5 bases each). The V gene lost 8 bases and the J gene lost 0 bases, with 13 bases spanning the gap. CDR3 length equals 15 residues. The CDR3 nucleotides are TGTGCCAGCCTCCCGGGACGTTCGAACACCGGGGAGCTGTTTTTT. Protein sequence: CASLPGRSNTGELFF.

In this sample, this clonotype turned up many times. CDR3 sequence: CASSPSYGASGTTVEQYF. DNA for the CDR3: TGTGCCAGCAGCCCATCATACGGGGCTAGCGGAACGACTGTGGAGCAGTACTTC. The chain is built from TRBV7-6 and TRBJ2-7; 7 bases are shared with TRBD2. This CDR3 region has 18 residues. Germline V CDR1 and CDR2: SGHVS, FNYEAQ. Unmatched junction bases numbered 23, after V lost 5 bases and J lost 7 bases. Looking up the rest from reference TRBV7-6 and TRBJ2-7 gives the full variable domain: GAGVSQSPRYKVTKRGQDVALRCDPISGHVSLYWYRQALGQGPEFLTYFNYEAQQDKSGLPNDRFSAERPEGSISTLTIQRTEQRDSAMYRCASSPSYGASGTTVEQYFGPGTRLTVT.

This clonotype was recorded many times. This chain joins TRBV12-3 or TRBV12-4 and TRBJ2-7; TRBD1 matches 9 bases. V was pared by 3 bases and J by 4 bases, with 10 bases of the junction left unmatched. The CDR3 spans 16 residues. The CDR3: CASSLYPGQGVYEQYF. CDR3 DNA: TGTGCCAGCAGTTTGTATCCGGGACAGGGTGTATACGAGCAGTACTTC.

The chain joins TRBV4-1 to TRBJ2-3, with 8 bases aligning to TRBD1. The CDR3 consists of 13 residues. Germline assignment: CDR1 MGHRA and CDR2 YSYEKL. With 8 bases clipped from V and 2 bases from J, the junction kept 3 bases outside the gene matches. The CDR3 DNA reads TGCGCCAGCGGGGACAGGACCACAGATACGCAGTATTTT. It yields the protein CASGDRTTDTQYF.

The rearrangement links TRBV20-1 to TRBJ1-6; D unclear. V was shortened by 5 bases and J by 2 bases, with 10 bases between the two germline ends. This CDR3 spans 14 amino acids. In germline, CDR1 is DFQATT, CDR2 SNEGSKA (reference sequence). The CDR3 protein is CSAPTETYNSPLHF. In DNA, the CDR3 is TGCAGTGCTCCCACAGAAACCTATAATTCACCCCTCCACTTT.

This clonotype was seen many times. This chain connects TRBV15 to TRBJ2-5; 9 bases line up with TRBD2. The CDR3 is 15 residues long. The J segment lost 5 bases and the V segment lost 1 base, leaving 5 bases of the junction unmatched. Germline loops: CDR1 LNHNV, CDR2 YYDKDF (reference sequence). CDR3 in amino acids: CATSRAGTSHETQYF. The CDR3 nucleotides read TGTGCCACCAGCAGAGCCGGGACTAGCCATGAGACCCAGTACTTC.

This clonotype came up many times. The chain couples TRBV10-3 to TRBJ2-7; 7 nucleotides match TRBD1. CDR1 is ENHRY, CDR2 SYGVKD, per germline. V dropped 6 bases and J dropped 0; count of bases not matched to a gene: 2. The CDR3 is 13 residues long. The CDR3 is CAIRGGASYEQYF. The CDR3 DNA is TGTGCCATCAGAGGGGGCGCCTCCTACGAGCAGTACTTC.

V is TRBV24-1 and J is TRBJ2-7; 9 positions match TRBD1. In germline, CDR1 is KGHDR, CDR2 SFDVKD. This CDR3 region has 13 residues. The V and J ends lost 5 bases and 4 bases, in that order; junction bases with no gene match: 2. The CDR3 loop is CATSGDRDYEQYF. CDR3 bases: TGTGCCACCAGTGGGGACAGGGATTACGAGCAGTACTTC.

This clonotype occurred a few times. The genes are TRBV5-8 and TRBJ2-2; D call uncertain. The V gene lost 0 bases and the J gene lost 4 bases, with 10 bases spanning the gap. Germline V gene sequence: CDR1 SGHTS, CDR2 YDEGEE. CDR3 length: 15 residues. The CDR3 region is CASSLDSNPTGELFF. The CDR3 DNA follows: TGTGCCAGCAGCTTGGACTCGAACCCCACCGGGGAGCTGTTTTTT.

The chain links TRBV5-1 to TRBJ2-5; D gene ambiguous. Germline V gives CDR1 SGHRS, CDR2 YFSETQ. The CDR3 sequence is 15 residues long. Trimming pared 4 bases from V and 2 bases from J, leaving 15 bases between. CDR3 nucleotide sequence: TGCGCCAGCAGCCTCCGGACCCGTAGTCAAGAGACCCAGTACTTC. Translated, it gives CASSLRTRSQETQYF.

The CDR3 reads CASSNYNYGYTF. CDR3 nucleotides: TGTGCCAGCAGCAATTATAACTATGGCTACACCTTC. The rearrangement joins TRBV6-2 or TRBV6-3 to TRBJ1-2, with D uncertain. The CDR3 loop spans 12 amino acids. Per germline, CDR1 MNHEY and CDR2 SVGEGT. Trimming removed 6 bases at V and 1 base at J, with 6 bases between.

This clonotype was picked up many times. V gene TRBV5-1 combines with J gene TRBJ2-1; 11 bases align to TRBD2. Germline trimming cut 0 bases from V and 3 bases from J; bases unmatched to any gene: 11. The CDR3 extends over 19 amino acids. CDR1 and CDR2 from the germline V gene are SGHRS and YFSETQ. CDR3 DNA: TGCGCCAGCAGCTTGGCTATTCAGGCCGGGACTAGCGGCTACAATGAGCAGTTCTTC. Translating it yields CASSLAIQAGTSGYNEQFF.

This clonotype was seen at least ten times. The rearrangement joins TRBV4-1 to TRBJ1-3; D is unresolved. Trimming shortened V by 5 bases and J by 3 bases, and 14 bases separated the two germline ends. Per germline, CDR1 MGHRA and CDR2 YSYEKL. The CDR3 runs to 15 residues. The CDR3, as DNA: TGCGCCAGCAGCTCCCAGCGTGCCGATGGAAACACCATATATTTT. Protein: CASSSQRADGNTIYF.

This clonotype appeared many times. This sequence joins TRBV3-1 and TRBJ1-6; D not certain. CDR1 is LGHDT, CDR2 YNNKEL, per germline (reference sequence). This CDR3 has 15 residues. Trimming took off 0 bases at V and 5 bases at J, with 8 bases between the two ends. For the CDR3, the DNA is TGTGCCAGCAGCCAAGACCGGGTCGATAATTCACCCCTCCACTTT. Translation gives CASSQDRVDNSPLHF.

The gene calls are TRBV6-5 and TRBJ2-1; TRBD2 matches 8 bases. With V trimmed by 0 bases and J by 7 bases, 11 bases remained unmatched. The CDR3 runs to 17 residues. Germline V lookup: CDR1 MNHEY, CDR2 SVGAGI. This CDR3 is CASSYSPASGLFNEQFF. DNA for the CDR3: TGTGCCAGCAGTTACTCTCCTGCTAGCGGGTTATTTAATGAGCAGTTCTTC.

In its sample, this clonotype was seen a few times. The chain uses TRBV27 and TRBJ2-7; TRBD2 matches 8 bases. The CDR3 covers 16 residues. J was trimmed by 6 bases and V by 4 bases; bases with no gene match: 14. Germline assignment: CDR1 MNHEY and CDR2 SMNVEV (reference sequence). CDR3 DNA sequence: TGTGCCAGCAGTTGGCAATCCAGCGGGAGTCTGGGCGAGCAGTACTTC. It codes for CASSWQSSGSLGEQYF.

This clonotype came up many times. The genes are TRBV7-9 and TRBJ2-2; weak D call: TRBD2 (5 bases). CDR3 size: 17 residues. V was cut by 5 bases and J by 4 bases, with 20 bases left in between. Looked up from germline, CDR1 is SEHNR and CDR2 is FQNEAQ (reference sequence). Written as DNA, the CDR3 is TGTGCCAGCAGCACAACTAGTTCCCCCCGTTTCACCGGGGAGCTGTTTTTT. It encodes CASSTTSSPRFTGELFF.

This clonotype was detected only once. The rearrangement uses TRBV13 and TRBJ1-2; TRBD1 might be the D (6 bases). The CDR3 is 14 residues long. With 5 bases removed from V and 5 bases from J, the gap between germline ends came to 15 bases. Germline CDR1 PRHDT, CDR2 FYEKMQ (reference sequence). The CDR3 protein is CASSKQGNEYGYTF. As DNA, the CDR3 is TGTGCCAGCAGCAAACAGGGAAACGAGTATGGCTACACCTTC.

This clonotype occurred many times. The gene calls are TRBV11-2 and TRBJ2-5; no reliable D call. V was pared by 0 bases and J by 1 base, with 6 bases between. Germline V lookup: CDR1 SGHAT, CDR2 FQNNGV. CDR3 size: 14 residues. CDR3 in DNA: TGTGCCAGCAGCTTAGATAGGACCCAAGAGACCCAGTACTTC. Protein sequence: CASSLDRTQETQYF.